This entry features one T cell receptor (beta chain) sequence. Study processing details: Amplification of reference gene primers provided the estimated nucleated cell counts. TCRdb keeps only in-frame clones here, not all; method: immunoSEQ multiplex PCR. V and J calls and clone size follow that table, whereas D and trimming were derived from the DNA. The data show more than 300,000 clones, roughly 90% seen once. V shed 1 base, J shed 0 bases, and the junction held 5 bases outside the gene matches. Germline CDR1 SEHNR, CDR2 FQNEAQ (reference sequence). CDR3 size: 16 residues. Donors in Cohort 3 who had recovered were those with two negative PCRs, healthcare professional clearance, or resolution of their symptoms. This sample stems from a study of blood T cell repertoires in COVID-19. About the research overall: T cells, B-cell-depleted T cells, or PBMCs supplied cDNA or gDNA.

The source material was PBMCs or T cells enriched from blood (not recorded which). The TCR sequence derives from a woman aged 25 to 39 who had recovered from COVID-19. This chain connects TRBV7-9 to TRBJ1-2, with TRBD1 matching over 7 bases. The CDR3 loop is CASSLGGDRSNYGYTF. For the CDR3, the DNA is TGTGCCAGCAGCTTAGGGGGGGACAGATCTAACTATGGCTACACCTTC. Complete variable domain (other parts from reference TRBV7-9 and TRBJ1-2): DTGVSQNPRHKITKRGQNVTFRCDPISEHNRLYWYRQTLGQGPEFLTYFQNEAQLEKSRLLSDRFSAERPKGSFSTLEIQRTEQGDSAMYLCASSLGGDRSNYGYTFGSGTRLTVV.